This T cell receptor (beta chain) was documented in a study of control samples from healthy donors and cancer patients. Germline V CDR1 and CDR2: SEHNR, FQNEAQ (reference sequence). The V end lost 6 bases, the J end lost 2 bases, and 14 bases lay between the germline ends. The CDR3 spans 14 residues. Only in-frame clones appear in the TCRdb table, and some are missing; sequencing was by immunoSEQ multiplex PCR. The data contain over 75,000 clones, roughly 89% of them singletons. Sample: blood. The chain uses TRBV7-9 and TRBJ2-7; D not certain. This TCR derives from a man aged 25 to 40 in good health. CDR3 coding DNA: TGTGCCAGCAGGCCAATACAGTCGGCCTACGAGCAGTACTTC. This sequence encodes CASRPIQSAYEQYF.